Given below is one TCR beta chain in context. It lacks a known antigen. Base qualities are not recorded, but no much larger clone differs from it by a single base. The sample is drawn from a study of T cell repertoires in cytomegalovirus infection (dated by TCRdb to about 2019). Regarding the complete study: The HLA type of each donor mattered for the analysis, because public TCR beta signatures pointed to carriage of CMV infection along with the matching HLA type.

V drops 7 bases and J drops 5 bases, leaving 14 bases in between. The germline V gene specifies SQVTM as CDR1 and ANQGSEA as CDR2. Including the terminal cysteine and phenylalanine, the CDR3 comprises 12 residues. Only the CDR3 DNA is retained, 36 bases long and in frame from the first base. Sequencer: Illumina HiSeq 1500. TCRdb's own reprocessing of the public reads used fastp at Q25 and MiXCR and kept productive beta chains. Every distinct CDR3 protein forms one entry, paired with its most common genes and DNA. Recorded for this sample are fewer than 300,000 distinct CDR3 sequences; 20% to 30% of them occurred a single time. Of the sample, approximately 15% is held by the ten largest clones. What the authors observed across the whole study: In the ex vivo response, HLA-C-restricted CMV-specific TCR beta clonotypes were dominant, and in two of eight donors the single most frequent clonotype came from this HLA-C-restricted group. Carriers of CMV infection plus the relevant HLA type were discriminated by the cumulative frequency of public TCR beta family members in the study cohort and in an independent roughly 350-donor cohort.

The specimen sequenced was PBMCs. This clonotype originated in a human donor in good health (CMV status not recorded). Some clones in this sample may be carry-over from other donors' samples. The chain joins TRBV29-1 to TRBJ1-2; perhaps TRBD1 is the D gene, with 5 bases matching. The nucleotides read TGCAGCGCGGTGATAGGGGTTTATGGCTACACCTTC. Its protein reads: CSAVIGVYGYTF.